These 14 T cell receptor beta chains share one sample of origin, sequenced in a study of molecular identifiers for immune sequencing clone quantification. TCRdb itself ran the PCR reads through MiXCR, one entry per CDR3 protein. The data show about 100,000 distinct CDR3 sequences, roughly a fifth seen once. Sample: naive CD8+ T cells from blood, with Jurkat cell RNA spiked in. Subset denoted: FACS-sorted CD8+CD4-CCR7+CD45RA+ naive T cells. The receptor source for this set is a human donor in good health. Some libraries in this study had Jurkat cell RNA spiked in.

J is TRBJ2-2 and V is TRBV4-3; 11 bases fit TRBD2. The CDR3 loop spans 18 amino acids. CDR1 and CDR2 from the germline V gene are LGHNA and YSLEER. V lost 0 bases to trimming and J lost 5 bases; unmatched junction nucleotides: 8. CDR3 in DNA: TGCGCCAGCAGCCAAGAGAACCTAGCGGGGGGTTGGACCGGGGAGCTGTTTTTT. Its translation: CASSQENLAGGWTGELFF.

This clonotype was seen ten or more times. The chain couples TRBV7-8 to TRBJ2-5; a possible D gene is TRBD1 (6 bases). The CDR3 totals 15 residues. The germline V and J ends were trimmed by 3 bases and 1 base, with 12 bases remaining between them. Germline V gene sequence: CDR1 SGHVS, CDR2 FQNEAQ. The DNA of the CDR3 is TGTGCCAGCAGCTTGGATGGACAGACCCAAGAGACCCAGTACTTC. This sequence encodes CASSLDGQTQETQYF.

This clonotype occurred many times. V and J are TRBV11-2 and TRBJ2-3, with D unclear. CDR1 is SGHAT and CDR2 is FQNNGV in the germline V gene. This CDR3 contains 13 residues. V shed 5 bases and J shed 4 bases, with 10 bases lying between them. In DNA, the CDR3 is TGTGCCAGCAGCCTACCTGGGGCAGATACGCAGTATTTT. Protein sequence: CASSLPGADTQYF.

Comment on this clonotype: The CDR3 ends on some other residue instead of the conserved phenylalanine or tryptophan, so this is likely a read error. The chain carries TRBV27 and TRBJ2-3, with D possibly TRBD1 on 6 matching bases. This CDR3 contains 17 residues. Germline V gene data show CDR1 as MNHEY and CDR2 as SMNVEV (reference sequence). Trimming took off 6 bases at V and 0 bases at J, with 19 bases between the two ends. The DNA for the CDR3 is TGTGCCAGCAGGTCCGGTACAGGGCCCGCTAGCACAGATACGCAGTATTCT. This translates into CASRSGTGPASTDTQYS.

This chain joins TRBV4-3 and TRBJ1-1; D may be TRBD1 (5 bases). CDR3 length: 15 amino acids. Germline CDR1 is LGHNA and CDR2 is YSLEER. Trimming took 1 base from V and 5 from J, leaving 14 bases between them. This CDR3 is CASSQGAGAWTEAFF. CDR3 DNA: TGCGCCAGCAGCCAAGGAGCCGGGGCTTGGACTGAAGCTTTCTTT.

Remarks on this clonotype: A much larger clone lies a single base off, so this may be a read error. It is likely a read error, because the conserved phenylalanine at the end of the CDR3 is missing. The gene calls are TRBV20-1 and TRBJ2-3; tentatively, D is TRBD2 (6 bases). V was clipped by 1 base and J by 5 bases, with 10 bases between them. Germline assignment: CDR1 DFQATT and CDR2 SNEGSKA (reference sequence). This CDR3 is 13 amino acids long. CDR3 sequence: CSARGGIGDTQYL. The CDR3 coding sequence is TGCAGTGCTAGAGGCGGGATTGGAGATACGCAGTATTTA.

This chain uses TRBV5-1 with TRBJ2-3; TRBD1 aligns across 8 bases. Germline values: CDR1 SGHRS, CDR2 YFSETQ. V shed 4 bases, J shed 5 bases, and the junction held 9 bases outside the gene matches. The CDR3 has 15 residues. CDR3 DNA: TGCGCCAGCAGCGCCCCGGGACAGGATGGAGATACGCAGTATTTT. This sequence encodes CASSAPGQDGDTQYF.

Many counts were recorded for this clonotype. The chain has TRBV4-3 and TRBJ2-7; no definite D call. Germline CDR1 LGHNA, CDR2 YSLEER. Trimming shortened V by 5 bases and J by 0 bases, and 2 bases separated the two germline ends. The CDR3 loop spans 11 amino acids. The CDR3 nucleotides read TGCGCCAGCAGCGACTCCTACGAGCAGTACTTC. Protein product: CASSDSYEQYF.

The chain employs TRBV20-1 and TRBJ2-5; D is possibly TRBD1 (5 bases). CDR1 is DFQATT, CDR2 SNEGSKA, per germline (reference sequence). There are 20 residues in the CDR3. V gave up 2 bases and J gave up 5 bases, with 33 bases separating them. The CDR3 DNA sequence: TGCAGTGCTAGATTCTGGAAGAGCTTGGCTTGGACACCTAATGTGGAGACCCAGTACTTC. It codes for CSARFWKSLAWTPNVETQYF.

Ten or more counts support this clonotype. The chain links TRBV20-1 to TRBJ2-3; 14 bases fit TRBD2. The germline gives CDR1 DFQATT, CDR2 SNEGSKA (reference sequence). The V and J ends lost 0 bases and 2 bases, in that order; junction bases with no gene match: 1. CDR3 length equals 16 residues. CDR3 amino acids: CSAREGLAGVTDTQYF. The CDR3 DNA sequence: TGCAGTGCTAGAGAGGGACTAGCGGGAGTCACAGATACGCAGTATTTT.

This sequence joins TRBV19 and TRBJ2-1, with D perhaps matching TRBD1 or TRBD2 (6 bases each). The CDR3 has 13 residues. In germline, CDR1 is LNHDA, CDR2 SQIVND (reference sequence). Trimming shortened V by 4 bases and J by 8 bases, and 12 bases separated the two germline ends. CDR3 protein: CASSTLGGHEQFF. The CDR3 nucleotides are TGTGCCAGTAGTACCCTGGGGGGCCATGAGCAGTTCTTC.

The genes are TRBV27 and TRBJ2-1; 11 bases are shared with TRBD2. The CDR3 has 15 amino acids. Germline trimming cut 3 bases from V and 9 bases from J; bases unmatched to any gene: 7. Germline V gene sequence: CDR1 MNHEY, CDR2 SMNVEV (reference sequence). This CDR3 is CASSLGLAEMSEQFF. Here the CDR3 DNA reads TGTGCCAGCAGTTTGGGACTAGCGGAGATGTCTGAGCAGTTCTTC.

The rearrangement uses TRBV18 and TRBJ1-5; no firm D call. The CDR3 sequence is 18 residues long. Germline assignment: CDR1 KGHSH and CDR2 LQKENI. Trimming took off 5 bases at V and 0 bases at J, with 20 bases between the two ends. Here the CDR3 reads CASSTTFGDWFSNQPQHF. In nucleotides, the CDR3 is TGTGCCAGCTCAACCACGTTCGGGGATTGGTTTAGCAATCAGCCCCAGCATTTT.

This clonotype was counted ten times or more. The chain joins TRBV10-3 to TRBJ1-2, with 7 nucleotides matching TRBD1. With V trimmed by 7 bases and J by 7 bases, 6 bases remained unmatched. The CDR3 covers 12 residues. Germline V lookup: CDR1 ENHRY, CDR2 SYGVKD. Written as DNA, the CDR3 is TGTGCCATCAAAGGACAGGAGAGTGGCTACACCTTC. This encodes CAIKGQESGYTF.